This T cell receptor beta chain stems from a study of cytomegalovirus exposure and HLA in healthy donors. This CDR3 spans 16 amino acids. Germline loops: CDR1 SGHTA, CDR2 FQGTGA. The V gene end was trimmed by 5 bases and the J gene end by 9 bases; junction bases not matched to a gene: 14. The PCR had 60 Vbeta and 13 Jbeta primers. Only in-frame clones appear in the TCRdb table, and some are missing; sequencing was by immunoSEQ multiplex PCR. The sample carries approximately 120,000 clones, roughly 80% recorded once. The chain recombines TRBV7-3 with TRBJ2-1; 9 bases are a match to TRBD2. This receptor was taken from a woman between 50 and 59 years old in good health and CMV-seropositive. The sample taken for sequencing was PBMCs. This chain's CDR3 is CASSPRRAGGPIEQFF. The CDR3 coding sequence is TGTGCCAGCAGCCCCAGGAGGGCGGGAGGGCCCATTGAGCAGTTCTTC. The full variable domain, with the rest looked up from reference TRBV7-3 and TRBJ2-1, is GAGVSQTPSNKVTEKGKYVELRCDPISGHTALYWYRQSLGQGPEFLIYFQGTGAADDSGLPNDRFFAVRPEGSVSTLKIQRTERGDSAVYLCASSPRRAGGPIEQFFGPGTRLTVL.